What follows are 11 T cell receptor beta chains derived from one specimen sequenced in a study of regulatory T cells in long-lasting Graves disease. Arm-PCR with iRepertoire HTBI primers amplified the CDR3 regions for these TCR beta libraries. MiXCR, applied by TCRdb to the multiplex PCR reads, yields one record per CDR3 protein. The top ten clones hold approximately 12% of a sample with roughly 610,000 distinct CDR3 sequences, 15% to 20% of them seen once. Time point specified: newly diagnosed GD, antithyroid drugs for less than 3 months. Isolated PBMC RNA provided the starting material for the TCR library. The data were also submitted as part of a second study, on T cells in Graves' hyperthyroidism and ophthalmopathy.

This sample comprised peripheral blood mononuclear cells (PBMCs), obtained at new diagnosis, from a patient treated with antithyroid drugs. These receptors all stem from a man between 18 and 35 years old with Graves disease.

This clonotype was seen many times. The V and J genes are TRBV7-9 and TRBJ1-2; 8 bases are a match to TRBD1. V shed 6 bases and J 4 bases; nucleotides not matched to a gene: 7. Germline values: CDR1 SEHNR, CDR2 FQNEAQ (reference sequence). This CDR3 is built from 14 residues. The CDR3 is CASRGQGWGYGYTF. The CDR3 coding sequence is TGTGCCAGCAGAGGACAGGGCTGGGGCTATGGCTACACCTTC.

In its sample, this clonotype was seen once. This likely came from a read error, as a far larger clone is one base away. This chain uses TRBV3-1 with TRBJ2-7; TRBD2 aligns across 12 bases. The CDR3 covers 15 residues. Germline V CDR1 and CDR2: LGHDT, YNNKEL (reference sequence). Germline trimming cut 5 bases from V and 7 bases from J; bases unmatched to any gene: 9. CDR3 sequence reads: CASSSTSGSIYEQYF. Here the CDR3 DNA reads TGTGCCAGCAGCTCGACTAGCGGGAGTATCTATGAGCAGTACTTC.

CDR3 amino acids: CASSPPDKVGGYTF. The CDR3 DNA sequence: TGCGCCAGCAGCCCTCCGGACAAGGTGGGCGGCTACACCTTC. The rearrangement links TRBV5-1 to TRBJ1-2, with D perhaps TRBD1 (5 bases). This CDR3 comprises 14 residues. The germline CDR1 and CDR2 sequences are SGHRS and YFSETQ. V gave up 4 bases and J gave up 8 bases, with 18 bases separating them. Full variable domain (remainder filled in from reference TRBV5-1 and TRBJ1-2): KAGVTQTPRYLIKTRGQQVTLSCSPISGHRSVSWYQQTPGQGLQFLFEYFSETQRNKGNFPGRFSGRQFSNSRSEMNVSTLELGDSALYLCASSPPDKVGGYTFGSGTRLTVV.

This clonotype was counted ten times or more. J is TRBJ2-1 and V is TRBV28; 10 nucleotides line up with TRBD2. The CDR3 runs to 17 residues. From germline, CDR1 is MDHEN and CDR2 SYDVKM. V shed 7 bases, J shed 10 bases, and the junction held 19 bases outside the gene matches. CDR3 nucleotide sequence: TGTGCCAGCAACAACCTGGGGGCTAGCGGGAGAGGAAGGGAGCAGTTCTTC. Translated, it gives CASNNLGASGRGREQFF.

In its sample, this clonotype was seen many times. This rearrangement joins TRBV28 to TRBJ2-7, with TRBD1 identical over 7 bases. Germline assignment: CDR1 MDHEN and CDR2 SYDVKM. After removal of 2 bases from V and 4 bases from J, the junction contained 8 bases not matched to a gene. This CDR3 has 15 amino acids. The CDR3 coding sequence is TGTGCCAGCAGTTTACGGTCAGGGGGTAGATACGAGCAGTACTTC. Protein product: CASSLRSGGRYEQYF.

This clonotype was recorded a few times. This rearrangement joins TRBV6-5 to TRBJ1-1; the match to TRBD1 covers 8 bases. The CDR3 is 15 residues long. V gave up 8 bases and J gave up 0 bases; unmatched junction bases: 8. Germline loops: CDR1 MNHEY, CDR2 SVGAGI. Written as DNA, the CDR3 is TGTGCCAGCCGTTTTGGGGGACAGGTGAACACTGAAGCTTTCTTT. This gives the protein CASRFGGQVNTEAFF.

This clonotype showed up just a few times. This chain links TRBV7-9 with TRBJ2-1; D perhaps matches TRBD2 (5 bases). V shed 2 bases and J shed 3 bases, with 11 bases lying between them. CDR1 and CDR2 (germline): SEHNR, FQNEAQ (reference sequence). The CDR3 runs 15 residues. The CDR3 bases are TGTGCCAGCAGCTTATTGAGGGCTGGCTACAATGAGCAGTTCTTC. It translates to CASSLLRAGYNEQFF.

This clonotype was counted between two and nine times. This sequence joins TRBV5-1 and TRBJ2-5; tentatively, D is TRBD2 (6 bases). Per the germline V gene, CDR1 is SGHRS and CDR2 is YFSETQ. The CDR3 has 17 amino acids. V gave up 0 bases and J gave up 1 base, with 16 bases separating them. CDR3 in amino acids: CASSLGGAGTGQETQYF. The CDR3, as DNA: TGCGCCAGCAGCTTGGGCGGCGCCGGGACTGGCCAAGAGACCCAGTACTTC.

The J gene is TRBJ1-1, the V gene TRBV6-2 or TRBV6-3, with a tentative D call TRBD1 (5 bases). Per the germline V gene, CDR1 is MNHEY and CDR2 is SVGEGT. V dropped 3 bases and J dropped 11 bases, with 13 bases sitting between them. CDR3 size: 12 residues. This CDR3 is CASSYPGREAFF. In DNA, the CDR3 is TGTGCCAGCAGTTATCCCGGCAGGGAGGCTTTCTTT.

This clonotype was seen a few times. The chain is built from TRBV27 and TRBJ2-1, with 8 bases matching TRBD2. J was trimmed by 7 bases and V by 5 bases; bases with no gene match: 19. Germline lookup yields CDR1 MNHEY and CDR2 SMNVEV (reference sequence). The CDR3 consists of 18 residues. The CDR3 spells CASSPLRFGAGGDNEQFF. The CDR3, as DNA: TGTGCCAGCAGTCCATTGAGATTCGGGGCGGGAGGAGATAATGAGCAGTTCTTC.

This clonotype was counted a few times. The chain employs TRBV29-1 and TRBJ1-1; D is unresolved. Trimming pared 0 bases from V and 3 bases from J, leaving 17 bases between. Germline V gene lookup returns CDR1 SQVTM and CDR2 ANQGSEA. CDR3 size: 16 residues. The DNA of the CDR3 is TGCAGCGTTGAAGATCATCCAGGAACCCCCTACACTGAAGCTTTCTTT. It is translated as CSVEDHPGTPYTEAFF.